One and the same sample provided the 29 T cell receptor beta chains below, sequenced in a study of blood T cell repertoires in COVID-19. Libraries were prepared by immunoSEQ multiplex PCR; TCRdb keeps only in-frame clonotypes and omits some of them. The sample lists more than 200,000 clones; approximately 86% were seen once. The sequenced sample was peripheral blood. These receptors originate from a man aged 30 to 45 with active or convalescent COVID-19.

On this clone: This specimen includes other DNA sequences encoding the same CDR3. The chain has TRBV5-1 and TRBJ2-7, with 7 bases fitting TRBD1. This CDR3 is built from 15 residues. Germline-derived CDR1 and CDR2 are SGHRS and YFSETQ. V gave up 0 bases and J gave up 4 bases; unmatched junction bases: 7. The CDR3 coding sequence is TGCGCCAGCAGCTTGGATCGACAGGGCCCTTACGAGCAGTACTTC. This codes for CASSLDRQGPYEQYF. The full variable domain, completed using reference TRBV5-1 and TRBJ2-7, is KAGVTQTPRYLIKTRGQQVTLSCSPISGHRSVSWYQQTPGQGLQFLFEYFSETQRNKGNFPGRFSGRQFSNSRSEMNVSTLELGDSALYLCASSLDRQGPYEQYFGPGTRLTVT.

This chain connects TRBV6-5 to TRBJ2-7, with TRBD1 matching over 10 bases. Germline assignment: CDR1 MNHEY and CDR2 SVGAGI. The CDR3 extends over 16 amino acids. V lost 0 bases to trimming and J lost 5 bases; unmatched junction nucleotides: 7. The DNA of the CDR3 is TGTGCCAGCAGTTACTCCGCGGGACAGGGGTTGCACGAGCAGTACTTC. Translated: CASSYSAGQGLHEQYF.

The chain joins TRBV7-7 to TRBJ2-1; 8 bases line up with TRBD2. The CDR3 has 15 residues. V was pared by 1 base and J by 3 bases, with 2 bases of the junction left unmatched. CDR1 and CDR2 from the germline V gene are SSHAT and FNYEAQ (reference sequence). The CDR3 region has the DNA TGTGCCAGCAGCTTAGGCGGGGGGAACTACAATGAGCAGTTCTTC. Translation: CASSLGGGNYNEQFF.

The chain is built from TRBV21-1 and TRBJ1-2; TRBD1, the table's D call, was not compared with the DNA. TRBV21-1 is a pseudogene. The CDR3 consists of 16 residues. CDR3 loop: CASSLRRGLTWCGYTF. Here the CDR3 DNA reads TGTGCCAGCAGCTTGCGCAGGGGGCTAACCTGGTGCGGCTACACCTTC.

V is TRBV27 and J is TRBJ1-6; 7 bases align to TRBD1. The trim removed 6 bases at V and 10 bases at J, leaving 15 bases unmatched. CDR3 length: 16 amino acids. The germline V gene encodes CDR1 MNHEY and CDR2 SMNVEV (reference sequence). DNA for the CDR3: TGTGCCAGCAGGACAGGGTCCTCCGAGAGTCGGTCACCCCTCCACTTT. Translating it yields CASRTGSSESRSPLHF.

This clone was counted between two and nine times. The rearrangement joins TRBV7-9 to TRBJ2-5, with 9 nucleotides matching TRBD1. This CDR3 is 14 amino acids long. J lost 0 bases, V lost 5 bases, and 1 base had no gene match. Germline lookup yields CDR1 SEHNR and CDR2 FQNEAQ (reference sequence). The CDR3: CASSRTGDQETQYF. CDR3 nucleotides: TGTGCCAGCAGCCGGACAGGGGACCAAGAGACCCAGTACTTC.

The chain joins TRBV7-9 to TRBJ2-2; D is unclear. The CDR3 consists of 12 residues. Between the trimmed V and J ends, which lost 3 bases and 6 bases, there was a span of 5 bases. CDR1 is SEHNR and CDR2 is FQNEAQ in the germline V gene (reference sequence). The CDR3 nucleotides read TGTGCCAGCAGCTTGGCCCCCGGGGAGCTGTTTTTT. Translation: CASSLAPGELFF.

The chain carries TRBV19 and TRBJ2-7; no definite D call. The ends were cut back, 6 bases at V and 2 bases at J, with 14 bases in the middle. The CDR3 runs 14 residues. Per germline, CDR1 LNHDA and CDR2 SQIVND (reference sequence). CDR3 in amino acids: CASSLNSPTYEQYF. Written as DNA, the CDR3 is TGTGCCAGTAGCCTGAATTCGCCTACCTACGAGCAGTACTTC.

This clone was observed once. The J gene is TRBJ2-1, the V gene TRBV7-2; the match to TRBD1 covers 8 bases. Germline CDR1 reads SGHTA; CDR2 reads FQGNSA. V shed 5 bases, J shed 5 bases, and the junction held 8 bases outside the gene matches. This CDR3 region has 15 residues. The CDR3 loop reads CASSTSGTGHNEQFF. CDR3 DNA: TGTGCCAGCAGCACCTCCGGGACAGGACACAATGAGCAGTTCTTC.

The rearrangement joins TRBV3-1 (or the pseudogene TRBV3-2) to TRBJ1-6; TRBD1 aligns across 7 bases. This CDR3 comprises 16 residues. With 4 bases clipped from V and 7 bases from J, the junction kept 10 bases outside the gene matches. CDR1 LGHDT and CDR2 YNNKEL come from the germline V gene (reference sequence). The CDR3 DNA is TGTGCCAGCAGCCTCGGGAATTTCAGGGGGAATTCACCCCTCCACTTT. It encodes CASSLGNFRGNSPLHF.

The chain employs TRBV4-3 and TRBJ2-1, with 7 bases matching TRBD2. CDR1 is LGHNA, CDR2 YSLEER, per germline. There are 13 residues in the CDR3. Trimming cost V 5 bases and J 10 bases; bases outside gene matches: 8. CDR3 nucleotides: TGCGCCAGCAGCTTGGAACTAGCGACCGAGCAGTTCTTC. Translated: CASSLELATEQFF.

The CDR3 is CASSRKERNTEAFF. CDR3 coding DNA: TGTGCCAGTAGTAGAAAAGAGAGGAACACTGAAGCTTTCTTT. The V call is TRBV19, the J call TRBJ1-1; D unclear. Germline V lookup: CDR1 LNHDA, CDR2 SQIVND (reference sequence). The CDR3 sequence is 14 residues long. Trimming left V 4 bases short and J 1 base short, with 10 bases between.

The chain recombines TRBV12-5 with TRBJ2-3; 13 bases map to TRBD2. The CDR3 sequence is 18 residues long. CDR1 LGHNT and CDR2 FRNRAP come from the germline V gene. The V segment lost 1 base and the J segment 5 bases; nucleotides outside the gene matches: 9. The CDR3, as DNA: TGTGCTAGTGGTTTGGGACTTACTAGCGGGGGGGCCTTAGATACGCAGTATTTT. Its protein is CASGLGLTSGGALDTQYF.

The chain couples TRBV19 to TRBJ1-5; a weak D match, TRBD1 (5 bases). The V gene lost 4 bases and the J gene lost 0 bases, with 10 bases spanning the gap. The CDR3 sequence is 15 residues long. CDR1 LNHDA and CDR2 SQIVND come from the germline V gene (reference sequence). The DNA of the CDR3 is TGTGCCAGTAGTAGTATGGGGGGTAGCAATCAGCCCCAGCATTTT. This codes for CASSSMGGSNQPQHF.

This clone was detected once. The V call is TRBV3-1 (or the pseudogene TRBV3-2), the J call TRBJ2-2, with D possibly being TRBD2 (6 bases). CDR1 and CDR2 (germline): LGHDT, YNNKEL (reference sequence). This CDR3 comprises 20 residues. V shed 4 bases and J shed 3 bases, with 27 bases lying between them. Written as DNA, the CDR3 is TGTGCCAGCAGCCGGAGGGTGTCACGGGCGGGCCGGTCGGACACCGGGGAGCTGTTTTTT. Encoded protein: CASSRRVSRAGRSDTGELFF.

The gene calls are TRBV5-1 and TRBJ1-6, with D possibly being TRBD1 (6 bases). CDR3 size: 15 residues. Trimming stripped 4 bases from V and 10 bases from J, with 18 bases between. Germline assignment: CDR1 SGHRS and CDR2 YFSETQ. This CDR3 reads CASSGEGDGSSPLHF. The CDR3 bases are TGCGCCAGCAGCGGAGAGGGGGACGGGTCGTCACCCCTCCACTTT.

The chain joins TRBV19 to TRBJ2-7, with 7 bases that match TRBD2. CDR1 and CDR2 from the germline V gene are LNHDA and SQIVND (reference sequence). The CDR3 length is 14 residues. After removal of 10 bases from V and 0 bases from J, the junction contained 9 bases not matched to a gene. CDR3 sequence (DNA): TGTGCCACCGCGTCCCCGGGGGGCTCCTACGAGCAGTACTTC. It is translated as CATASPGGSYEQYF.

This chain uses TRBV5-5 with TRBJ1-5, with D possibly being TRBD1 (6 bases). The CDR3 totals 14 residues. Trimming removed 4 bases at V and 7 bases at J, with 15 bases between. Germline V gene data show CDR1 as SGHKS and CDR2 as YYEKEE (reference sequence). Here the CDR3 reads CASSPESGVQPQHF. CDR3 nucleotide sequence: TGTGCCAGCAGCCCGGAATCAGGGGTACAGCCCCAGCATTTT.

The chain uses TRBV19 and TRBJ2-4; 11 nucleotides match TRBD1. The CDR3 is 15 amino acids. Germline V gene sequence: CDR1 LNHDA, CDR2 SQIVND (reference sequence). V was clipped by 6 bases and J by 3 bases; unmatched bases: 4. In nucleotides, the CDR3 is TGTGCCAGTAGCGGACAGGGGGCTGGCAAAAACATTCAGTACTTC. Translation: CASSGQGAGKNIQYF.

The chain uses TRBV19 and TRBJ1-5; a possible D gene is TRBD1 (5 bases). The CDR3 contains 14 residues. V lost 4 bases to trimming and J lost 4 bases, with 11 bases between them. The germline V gene has CDR1 LNHDA and CDR2 SQIVND (reference sequence). CDR3: CASSKERTNQPQHF. The CDR3 nucleotides are TGTGCCAGTAGTAAGGAACGGACAAATCAGCCCCAGCATTTT.

V is TRBV11-2 and J is TRBJ1-4, with D unresolved. CDR3 length equals 19 residues. Trimming pared 1 base from V and 7 bases from J, leaving 25 bases between. Germline V gives CDR1 SGHAT, CDR2 FQNNGV. This CDR3 reads CASSLGSTSSGVDSEKLFF. In DNA, the CDR3 is TGTGCCAGCAGCTTAGGTTCAACCTCTTCTGGAGTGGATAGTGAAAAACTGTTTTTT.

The rearrangement uses TRBV3-1 (or the pseudogene TRBV3-2) and TRBJ2-7; possible D gene TRBD2, 6 bases. Germline lookup yields CDR1 LGHDT and CDR2 YNNKEL (reference sequence). The V end lost 0 bases, the J end lost 0 bases, and 12 bases lay between the germline ends. The CDR3 has 16 amino acids. CDR3 protein: CASSQEGNSGSYEQYF. The CDR3 coding sequence is TGTGCCAGCAGCCAAGAGGGTAATAGCGGCTCCTACGAGCAGTACTTC.

V and J are TRBV27 and TRBJ2-7; possibly TRBD1 for D (5 bases). Germline V lookup: CDR1 MNHEY, CDR2 SMNVEV (reference sequence). Trimming took off 0 bases at V and 4 bases at J, with 10 bases between the two ends. The CDR3 runs to 14 residues. CDR3 protein: CASSLSDRSYEQYF. The CDR3 DNA reads TGTGCCAGCAGTTTATCCGACAGATCTTACGAGCAGTACTTC.

The chain uses TRBV19 and TRBJ1-2; TRBD1 aligns across 10 bases. The ends lost 8 bases at V and 8 bases at J; junction bases unmatched: 8. The CDR3 runs to 13 residues. Germline lookup yields CDR1 LNHDA and CDR2 SQIVND (reference sequence). In DNA, the CDR3 is TGTGCCAGTTGGACAGGGGGGCAGAGAGGCTACACCTTC. It codes for CASWTGGQRGYTF.

This rearrangement joins TRBV6-5 to TRBJ1-4, with no clear D. The V gene's germline CDR1 is MNHEY and CDR2 SVGAGI. V lost 0 bases, J lost 9 bases, and 5 bases lay in between. The CDR3 loop spans 12 amino acids. The CDR3 loop is CASSYSGKKLFF. The CDR3 region has the DNA TGTGCCAGCAGTTACTCCGGGAAAAAACTGTTTTTT.

This chain uses TRBV9 with TRBJ2-1, with 12 bases that match TRBD2. The CDR3 sequence is 17 residues long. Germline CDR1 reads SGDLS; CDR2 reads YYNGEE. Trimming at V came to 0 bases and at J to 3 bases, leaving 4 bases not matched to a gene. The CDR3 nucleotides read TGTGCCAGCAGCGTAGGGACTAGCGGGGACCTCTACAATGAGCAGTTCTTC. Its translation is CASSVGTSGDLYNEQFF.

This chain's CDR3 is CASSPQQGDEQFF. CDR3 DNA: TGTGCCAGCAGCCCACAACAGGGGGATGAGCAGTTCTTC. The gene calls are TRBV4-2 and TRBJ2-1, with 8 bases fitting TRBD1. The V and J ends lost 4 bases and 8 bases, in that order; junction bases with no gene match: 4. Germline V gene data show CDR1 as LGHNA and CDR2 as YNFKEQ. This CDR3 is built from 13 residues.

The V and J genes are TRBV3-1 (or the pseudogene TRBV3-2) and TRBJ2-1; 7 nucleotides agree with TRBD2. The J segment lost 6 bases and the V segment lost 3 bases, leaving 2 bases of the junction unmatched. The CDR3 runs to 13 residues. Looked up from germline, CDR1 is LGHDT and CDR2 is YNNKEL (reference sequence). This chain's CDR3 is CASSQGTTNEQFF. For the CDR3, the DNA is TGTGCCAGCAGCCAGGGGACTACCAATGAGCAGTTCTTC.

A note on this clone: This same CDR3 is encoded by further DNA sequences in the sample. The CDR3 DNA reads TGTGCCAGCTCACCGACGGGGAACTATGGCTACACCTTC. As protein: CASSPTGNYGYTF. J is TRBJ1-2 and V is TRBV18; D gene uncertain. Germline CDR1 reads KGHSH; CDR2 reads LQKENI. The CDR3 consists of 13 residues. The V end was cut by 3 bases, the J end by 2 bases, with 7 bases between.